This T cell receptor (beta chain) was obtained from a study of T cells in Graves' hyperthyroidism and ophthalmopathy. Across the study: At initial diagnosis, before any treatment had begun, peripheral blood was obtained. General study results and limits: Blood held most thyroid clonotypes expanded above 0.001 frequency.

It was RNA transcripts that yielded the amplified TCR beta CDR3 regions. In the first-round RT-PCR of the TCR CDR3, the HTBI primer set was used. Each CDR3 protein gets one entry after TCRdb re-called the multiplex PCR reads with MiXCR. The sample includes fewer than 500,000 distinct CDR3 sequences, 14% seen only once; the top ten take less than 20%. With respect to this clonotype: Its antigen remains unknown.

The CDR3 has 16 amino acids. The junction had 5 bases not matched to a gene; V was cut back by 3 bases and J by 1 base. CDR1 SGDLS and CDR2 YYNGEE come from the germline V gene. Disease lasting under 3 months, a NOSPECS grade of at least 4, and a Clinical Activity Score of at least 3 were features of the ophthalmopathy patients. This sequence joins TRBV9 and TRBJ2-2, with 8 bases matching TRBD2. Sequencing was done on a sample of blood. The TCR sequence derives from a woman in her twenties or thirties with Graves' ophthalmopathy. The CDR3 here is CASSAGTRWNTGELFF. In nucleotides, the CDR3 is TGTGCCAGCAGCGCCGGGACTAGATGGAACACCGGGGAGCTGTTTTTT.